This TCR beta chain was identified in a study of human T cells and chemical hapten exposure (dated by TCRdb to about 2021). Looking at the study overall: For sensitization, 2% DPC in acetone was applied to an approximately 2 cm by approximately 2 cm area of upper inner arm skin. Patients additionally received weekly therapeutic DPC doses to the scalp throughout the roughly 25-week study period. This study followed changes in the peripheral blood TCR repertoire in vivo during primary and secondary sensitization of alopecia patients to the hapten diphenylcyclopropenone (DPC). Patch testing was done on the upper back using Finn chambers containing 0.01% DPC, and results were scored after 6 days according to International Contact Dermatitis Research Group standards. For TCR sequencing, blood came from 25 to 30 alopecia patients at anywhere from one to four time points (pre-sensitization, 2, 6 and 24 weeks). Libraries were combined into a pool for sequencing, and differences in TCR yield between samples came mainly from small differences in library volumes within the pool. The mostly female patient cohort included alopecia areata with under or over 50% scalp involvement, alopecia totalis and alopecia universalis. Patient blood was sampled pre-sensitization (week 0) and at 2, 6 and about 24 weeks after DPC sensitization. General conclusions and limits of the study: Patch test score was positively correlated with the number of PT1 expanded TCRs, with significance at thresholds 8, 16 and 32 but not at 4. Repeated subsampling changed both the strength of the expansion versus patch-test correlation and the threshold at which that correlation became significant. DPC sensitization did not change how many TCRs were above 1 in 1000 frequency, and no evidence was found of alterations in global repertoire structure. Expanded TCRs formed significantly more large CDR3 similarity clusters than pre-sensitization or healthy control sets, consistent with antigen-driven responses. All patients had alopecia, a presumed autoimmune disease, so their immune response might differ from that of healthy individuals.

Library preparation employed RACE. The reads were generated on a NextSeq 500. Library preparation attached unique molecular identifiers to individual cDNA molecules for quantitative, reproducible TCR counting. For every blood RNA sample, sequencing covered both the TCR alpha and TCR beta chains. The published analysis was carried out like this. Samples had a median of about 96,000 TCRs, with a range from roughly 23,224 to 700,000. V, J and CDR3 annotation of the TCR reads was carried out using the Decombinator software suite. Every sample was subsampled to the same number of TCRs (28,000) for the PS versus PT1 abundance plots. TCRs were defined as expanded if absent before sensitization and observed at least eight times at the 2-week time point. TCRdb trimmed the raw reads at Q25, called clones with MiXCR and kept productive beta chains. Every CDR3 protein is listed once, alongside the most common genes and DNA of its rows. The V and J calls here are based on TCRdb, not the publication. The sample has tens of thousands of distinct CDR3 sequences on record, less than 11% of them singletons. The top ten clonotypes cover 5% of the sample.

The time point label here, explained by the study, means: patch test 2, 6 weeks after DPC sensitization. The treatment or condition label for this specimen denotes: therapeutic diphenylcyclopropenone sensitization with weekly scalp DPC. At every patch-test visit, the blood draw took place before the patch test was put on. Eligible patients were aged 18 to 70, diagnosed with alopecia, deemed suitable for DPC therapy, and excluded if pregnant. Total RNA was isolated from unfractionated whole blood collected in Tempus Blood RNA tubes. Details on this clonotype: Its specific antigen is unknown. Base qualities were left out, and no much larger clone turns up one base away.

Via the germline V gene (reference sequence), CDR1 is MNHNY and CDR2 SVGAGI. Trimming at the junction amounts to 0 bases on V and 4 bases on J, and the germline ends lie 10 bases apart. Including cysteine and phenylalanine, the CDR3 has 16 amino acids. Only the CDR3 portion is preserved as DNA: 48 bases, with reading frame beginning at the first base. The source was whole blood, collected in connection with sensitization to the hapten diphenylcyclopropenone (DPC). This clonotype originated in a woman aged 45-59 years with alopecia areata. Some clones in this sample may be carry-over from other donors' samples. The sequence is built from TRBV6-6 and TRBJ1-6, with no confidently assigned D gene. CDR3 sequence: CASSYSKTDYNSPLHF. The nucleotides read TGTGCCAGCAGTTACTCGAAGACGGATTATAATTCACCCCTCCACTTT.